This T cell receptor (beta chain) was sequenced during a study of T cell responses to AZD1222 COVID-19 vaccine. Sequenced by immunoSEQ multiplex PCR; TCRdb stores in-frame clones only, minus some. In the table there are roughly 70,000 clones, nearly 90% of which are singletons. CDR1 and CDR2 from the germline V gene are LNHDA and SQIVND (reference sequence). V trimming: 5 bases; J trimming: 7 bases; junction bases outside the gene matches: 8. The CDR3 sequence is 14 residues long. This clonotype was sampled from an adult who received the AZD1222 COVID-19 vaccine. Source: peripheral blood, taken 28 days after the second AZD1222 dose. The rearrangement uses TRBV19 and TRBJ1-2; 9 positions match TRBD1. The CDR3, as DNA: TGTGCCAGTAGTGGAACGGGACAGGGTAGTGGCTACACCTTC. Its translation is CASSGTGQGSGYTF. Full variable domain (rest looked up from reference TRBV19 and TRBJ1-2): DGGITQSPKYLFRKEGQNVTLSCEQNLNHDAMYWYRQDPGQGLRLIYYSQIVNDFQKGDIAEGYSVSREKKESFPLTVTSAQKNPTAFYLCASSGTGQGSGYTFGSGTRLTVV.